The 4 T cell receptor beta chains given below trace back to one sample, sequenced in a study of spatial heterogeneity in lung cancer. From the 5' RACE reads, TCRdb called clonotypes with MiXCR, one entry per CDR3 protein. This sample has tens of thousands of distinct CDR3 sequences, with about 20% found just once. As to time point: sample taken at primary tumor resection. No cells were sorted before sequencing. The whole RNA sequenced was extracted from tumor, nontumor lung or frozen PBMC. The sequenced sample was PBMCs, obtained at surgery. The receptors stem from a male donor with early-stage non-small cell lung cancer.

This clonotype was observed at least ten times. CDR3 nucleotide sequence: TGCAGTACTATCGACGCTACAAACACCGGGGAGCTGTTTTTT. Translation: CSTIDATNTGELFF. J is TRBJ2-2 and V is TRBV20-1, with D uncertain. The CDR3 is 14 residues long. The V end lost 8 bases, the J end lost 2 bases, and 15 bases lay between the germline ends. Germline CDR1 DFQATT, CDR2 SNEGSKA (reference sequence).

This clonotype was detected many times. The rearrangement joins TRBV6-2 or TRBV6-3 to TRBJ1-2, with D perhaps matching TRBD1 (5 bases). The V gene lost 2 bases and the J gene lost 7 bases, with 14 bases spanning the gap. Germline CDR1 MNHEY, CDR2 SVGEGT. This CDR3 spans 14 amino acids. CDR3 sequence (DNA): TGTGCCAGCAGTTACCGGGCAGGGTCGGCTGGCTACACCTTC. Protein product: CASSYRAGSAGYTF.

This clonotype has only a few counts. V and J are TRBV11-3 and TRBJ1-4; TRBD1 matches 7 bases. The CDR3 has 15 amino acids. With V trimmed by 3 bases and J by 4 bases, 5 bases remained unmatched. Looked up from germline, CDR1 is SGHNT and CDR2 is YENEEA. The CDR3 bases are TGTGCCAGCAGCTTGGGACAGCTCAATAATGAAAAACTGTTTTTT. It encodes CASSLGQLNNEKLFF.

Only a few counts were recorded for this clonotype. The chain couples TRBV27 to TRBJ2-3, with 12 bases aligning to TRBD2. The CDR3 loop spans 16 amino acids. Germline lookup yields CDR1 MNHEY and CDR2 SMNVEV (reference sequence). V lost 5 bases and J lost 2; bases outside the gene matches: 5. The chain's CDR3 is CASSPLAGGPTDTQYF. DNA of the CDR3: TGTGCCAGCAGTCCCCTAGCGGGGGGGCCCACAGATACGCAGTATTTT.